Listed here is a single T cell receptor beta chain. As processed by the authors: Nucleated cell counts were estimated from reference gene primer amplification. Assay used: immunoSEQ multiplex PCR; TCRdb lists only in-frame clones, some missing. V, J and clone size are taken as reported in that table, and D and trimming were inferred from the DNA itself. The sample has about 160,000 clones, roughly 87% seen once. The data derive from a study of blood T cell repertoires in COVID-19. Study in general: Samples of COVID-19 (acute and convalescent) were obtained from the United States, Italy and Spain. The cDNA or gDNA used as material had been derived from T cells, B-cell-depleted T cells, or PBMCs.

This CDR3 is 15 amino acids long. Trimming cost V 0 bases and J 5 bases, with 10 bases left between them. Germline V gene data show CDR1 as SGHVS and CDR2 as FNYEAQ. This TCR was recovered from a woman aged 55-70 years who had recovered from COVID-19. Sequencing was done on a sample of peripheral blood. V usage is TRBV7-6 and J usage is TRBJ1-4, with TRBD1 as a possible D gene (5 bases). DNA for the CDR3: TGTGCCAGCAGCTTAGCGTCGGGGGACAATGAAAAACTGTTTTTT. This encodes CASSLASGDNEKLFF.